A single sample is the source of the 21 T cell receptor beta chains below, sequenced in a study of shared clonotypes between healthy human individuals. Sequenced by immunoSEQ multiplex PCR; TCRdb stores in-frame clones only, minus some. The data hold over 950,000 clones, with 60% to 80% observed a single time. Sequenced input: memory CD4+ T cells from PBMCs. Indicated subset: CD45RA-negative fraction. These receptors all come from a young man in good health. Some clones in this sample may be carry-over from other donors' samples.

This chain uses TRBV28 with TRBJ2-7, with D possibly being TRBD1 or TRBD2 (5 bases each). Trimming pared 7 bases from V and 2 bases from J, leaving 9 bases between. Germline CDR1 reads MDHEN; CDR2 reads SYDVKM. The CDR3 consists of 12 residues. The CDR3 here is CASKSGPYEQYF. CDR3 bases: TGTGCCAGCAAATCGGGGCCCTACGAGCAGTACTTC.

The rearrangement joins TRBV9 to TRBJ1-2; a weak D match, TRBD1 (5 bases). Germline V gene data show CDR1 as SGDLS and CDR2 as YYNGEE. This CDR3 is built from 13 residues. The V gene lost 4 bases and the J gene lost 4 bases, with 11 bases spanning the gap. The CDR3, as DNA: TGTGCCAGCAGCCAGACAGAAGCCTATGGCTACACCTTC. This sequence encodes CASSQTEAYGYTF.

Comment on this clone: The sample contains more than one DNA sequence encoding this CDR3. This chain links TRBV30 with TRBJ2-5; 9 bases agree with TRBD2. This CDR3 has 13 amino acids. The germline gives CDR1 GTSNPN, CDR2 SVGIG (reference sequence). Trimming cost V 6 bases and J 4 bases; bases outside gene matches: 6. The chain's CDR3 is CACSRLAVETQYF. CDR3 nucleotides: TGTGCCTGCAGTCGACTAGCGGTAGAGACCCAGTACTTC.

V gene TRBV7-2 combines with J gene TRBJ2-3; a weak D match, TRBD2 (5 bases). There are 15 residues in the CDR3. Trimming left V 5 bases short and J 1 base short, with 13 bases between. CDR1 and CDR2 from the germline V gene are SGHTA and FQGNSA. The CDR3: CASSPGGYGTDTQYF. CDR3 sequence (DNA): TGTGCCAGCAGCCCGGGCGGGTACGGCACAGATACGCAGTATTTT.

The chain couples TRBV18 to TRBJ2-1; 7 nucleotides agree with TRBD1. The germline V gene has CDR1 KGHSH and CDR2 LQKENI. This CDR3 has 15 residues. With V trimmed by 3 bases and J by 1 base, 3 bases remained unmatched. The DNA for the CDR3 is TGTGCCAGCTCACCCGCGACAGGGTCCTACAATGAGCAGTTCTTC. Its protein product is CASSPATGSYNEQFF. Complete variable domain (other parts from reference TRBV18 and TRBJ2-1): NAGVMQNPRHLVRRRGQEARLRCSPMKGHSHVYWYRQLPEEGLKFMVYLQKENIIDESGMPKERFSAEFPKEGPSILRIQQVVRGDSAAYFCASSPATGSYNEQFFGPGTRLTVL.

V usage is TRBV7-9 and J usage is TRBJ1-4; no firm D call. The CDR3 is 15 amino acids. V was shortened by 1 base and J by 8 bases, with 14 bases between the two germline ends. In germline, CDR1 is SEHNR, CDR2 FQNEAQ (reference sequence). In DNA, the CDR3 is TGTGCCAGCAGCTTAGGCCGGAGCGCCGGGGAAAAACTGTTTTTT. The encoded protein is CASSLGRSAGEKLFF.

V usage is TRBV7-9 and J usage is TRBJ2-1; 8 nucleotides agree with TRBD1. Germline values: CDR1 SEHNR, CDR2 FQNEAQ (reference sequence). The CDR3 extends over 15 amino acids. Unmatched junction bases numbered 3, after V lost 5 bases and J lost 0 bases. In DNA form, the CDR3 reads TGTGCCAGCAGCCGGGGACAGGCCTCCTACAATGAGCAGTTCTTC. It yields the protein CASSRGQASYNEQFF.

J is TRBJ2-1 and V is TRBV18, with a weak D call TRBD2 (5 bases). The V and J ends lost 5 bases and 8 bases respectively, with 19 bases between them. This CDR3 has 15 residues. Germline CDR1 is KGHSH and CDR2 is LQKENI. Written as DNA, the CDR3 is TGTGCCAGCTCATCCACGAGTCCCACTAGGGATGAGCAGTTCTTC. It encodes CASSSTSPTRDEQFF.

The genes are TRBV11-2 and TRBJ2-2; D uncertain. This CDR3 has 13 residues. Germline CDR1 SGHAT, CDR2 FQNNGV. The CDR3, as DNA: TGTGCGTGCGGCGAGACGAACACCGGGGAGCTGTTTTTT. This codes for CACGETNTGELFF.

The genes are TRBV6-5 and TRBJ2-7, with D possibly TRBD2 on 7 matching bases. The CDR3 has 12 amino acids. Germline-derived CDR1 and CDR2 are MNHEY and SVGAGI. V lost 6 bases to trimming and J lost 6 bases, with 12 bases between them. The CDR3 loop reads CASSRAGAEQYF. CDR3 in DNA: TGTGCCAGCAGCCGGGCGGGGGCCGAGCAGTACTTC.

The chain has TRBV25-1 and TRBJ1-1; D is uncertain. The germline V and J ends were trimmed by 4 bases and 1 base, with 13 bases remaining between them. CDR3 length equals 15 residues. Per germline, CDR1 MGHDK and CDR2 SYGVNS. CDR3 sequence: CASSGWGRSNTEAFF. CDR3 nucleotide sequence: TGTGCCAGCAGTGGGTGGGGTCGCTCGAACACTGAAGCTTTCTTT.

This chain joins TRBV5-1 and TRBJ1-4, with D uncertain. The V and J ends lost 0 bases and 5 bases respectively, with 11 bases between them. From germline, CDR1 is SGHRS and CDR2 YFSETQ. This CDR3 has 15 amino acids. CDR3 sequence: CASSLAEGGNEKLFF. CDR3 sequence (DNA): TGCGCCAGCAGCTTGGCCGAGGGTGGGAATGAAAAACTGTTTTTT.

This clone was seen a few times. The chain combines TRBV2 with TRBJ1-1; D not resolved. V lost 2 bases and J lost 6, with 7 bases in between. This CDR3 contains 12 residues. Germline V CDR1 and CDR2: SNHLY, FYNNEI. The CDR3 protein is CASSEFQSEAFF. The CDR3 region has the DNA TGTGCCAGCAGTGAATTTCAGTCTGAAGCTTTCTTT.

The V call is TRBV6-1, the J call TRBJ2-5; TRBD2 is a possible D gene (5 bases). Trimming removed 1 base at V and 3 bases at J, with 9 bases between. This CDR3 is built from 14 residues. Germline V gene data show CDR1 as MNHNS and CDR2 as SASEGT. This CDR3 reads CASSEGGAKETQYF. For the CDR3, the DNA is TGTGCCAGCAGTGAAGGGGGAGCGAAAGAGACCCAGTACTTC.

This chain uses TRBV7-3 with TRBJ1-2; TRBD1 agrees at 10 bases. V was pared by 5 bases and J by 3 bases, with 9 bases of the junction left unmatched. This CDR3 contains 16 residues. The germline gives CDR1 SGHTA, CDR2 FQGTGA. CDR3 in amino acids: CASSQTGGKGDYGYTF. In DNA, the CDR3 is TGTGCCAGCAGCCAGACAGGGGGCAAAGGGGACTATGGCTACACCTTC.

The chain is built from TRBV28 and TRBJ2-5, with D possibly called TRBD1 or TRBD2 (5 bases each). The CDR3 consists of 14 residues. V lost 10 bases and J lost 5, with 20 bases in between. Germline CDR1 and CDR2: MDHEN and SYDVKM. CDR3 in amino acids: CATTGTASAETQYF. In DNA form, the CDR3 reads TGTGCCACAACTGGGACGGCCTCCGCGGAGACCCAGTACTTC.

The V and J genes are TRBV21-1 and TRBJ2-2; the table's D call TRBD2 went unverified against the DNA. TRBV21-1 corresponds to a pseudogene. The CDR3 length is 17 residues. CDR3 in amino acids: CASSKASSGRNTGELFF. The DNA for the CDR3 is TGTGCCAGCAGCAAAGCGTCTAGCGGGAGGAACACCGGGGAGCTGTTTTTT.

This chain uses TRBV28 with TRBJ2-5, with 12 bases fitting TRBD2. This CDR3 contains 15 residues. Germline CDR1 and CDR2: MDHEN and SYDVKM. The V gene end was trimmed by 6 bases and the J gene end by 5 bases; junction bases not matched to a gene: 7. CDR3 residues: CASSPRTSGKETQYF. CDR3 bases: TGTGCCAGCAGCCCGCGGACTAGCGGGAAGGAGACCCAGTACTTC.

V is TRBV7-8 and J is TRBJ2-2; 10 bases fit TRBD2. V lost 5 bases to trimming and J lost 4 bases; unmatched junction nucleotides: 7. The CDR3 is 16 amino acids. Germline V gene data show CDR1 as SGHVS and CDR2 as FQNEAQ. Written as DNA, the CDR3 is TGTGCCAGCAGCACCCCTAGCGGGAGCCTCACCGGGGAGCTGTTTTTT. Its translation is CASSTPSGSLTGELFF.

There are many counts of this clone. Distinct nucleotide sequences in the sample also encode this CDR3. The genes are TRBV7-9 and TRBJ1-4; 10 nucleotides align to TRBD1. Germline V gene sequence: CDR1 SEHNR, CDR2 FQNEAQ (reference sequence). The ends lost 6 bases at V and 7 bases at J; junction bases unmatched: 5. The CDR3 covers 14 residues. In nucleotides, the CDR3 is TGTGCCAGCAGTCGGACAGGGGGTGGTGAAAAACTGTTTTTT. Translation: CASSRTGGGEKLFF.

The V and J genes are TRBV28 and TRBJ1-2; the D is unclear. The CDR3 runs 15 residues. Germline CDR1 reads MDHEN; CDR2 reads SYDVKM. V lost 6 bases and J 0 bases, leaving 14 bases between the germline ends. In DNA, the CDR3 is TGTGCCAGCAGACCGGCGCTGGGCTCTAACTATGGCTACACCTTC. This gives the protein CASRPALGSNYGYTF.